The entry below gives a single TCR beta chain sequence along with its context. This clonotype was seen ten or more times. Its target antigen remains unknown. Per-base qualities were not stored, and no clone one base away is much larger. Set within a cohort of healthcare workers in London, UK, this nested case-control study involved weekly PCR testing of nasopharyngeal swabs along with blood sampling. Healthcare workers were recruited during the week of the UK lockdown, between 23 and 31 March 2020, and followed weekly for up to about 15 weeks. Between the V and J ends, shortened by 1 base and 6 bases respectively, the junction contains 14 bases. In the germline V gene, CDR1 corresponds to SGHRS and CDR2 to YFSETQ. Measured from the cysteine to the phenylalanine, the CDR3 is 16 residues long. Only the CDR3 portion is preserved as DNA: 48 bases, with reading frame beginning at the first base. The method was 5' RACE. Sequenced using a NextSeq 500. To correct for sequencing error and PCR bias, the TCR library protocol tagged individual cDNA molecules with unique molecular identifiers. TCR alpha and beta chains were both sequenced, and the abundances of alpha and beta sequences in each sample were closely correlated with each other. For the original study's pipeline: Decombinator V4 was used to annotate TCR sequences for V gene, J gene and CDR3. TCRs were defined as expanded if a significant change between any two time points was detected under a Poisson model with p below 0.0001. TCR abundances were normalised to the total number of TCRs sequenced per sample and expressed as counts per million. TRAV1-2 paired with TRAJ12, TRAJ20 or TRAJ33 defined MAIT TCRs, while TRAV10 paired with TRAJ18 defined iNKT TCRs. VDJdb, accessed on 1 November 2021, was searched for TCRs annotated for CMV, EBV and SARS-CoV-2, and TCRs annotated for more than one antigen were excluded. The public reads were reanalyzed by TCRdb: fastp trimming at Q25, MiXCR alignment, in-frame beta chains only. Identical CDR3 proteins give one entry, which carries the most common genes and DNA. TCRdb, not the authors, supplied the V and J calls. The sample records some 82,000 distinct CDR3 sequences, about 6% of which are singletons. Jointly, the top ten make up roughly 7.8% of the sample.

These data belong to a study of early T cells in non-severe SARS-CoV-2 infection (dated by TCRdb to the early 2020s). Concerning the study at large: Because TCR sequencing was done on bulk RNA from unsorted whole blood, the alpha and beta chains could not be paired. The research as a whole found: VDJdb matching was skewed toward anti-spike CD8 responses, so virus-specific expansions were likely underestimated and private and CD4 specificities were missed.

The chain is assembled from TRBV5-1 and TRBJ1-6; the D gene is not confidently resolved. The receptor was isolated from an adult who was a healthcare worker with PCR-confirmed SARS-CoV-2 infection or an uninfected control (not recorded which). The sample consisted of whole blood. The DNA sequence is TGCGCCAGCAGCTTGTCACAGCAAGCGACTAATTCACCCCTCCACTTT. It codes for CASSLSQQATNSPLHF.